This T cell receptor beta chain was obtained from a study of cytomegalovirus exposure and HLA in healthy donors. Findings of the study overall: A later analysis found most CMV-associated TCR beta chains apparently HLA-restricted.

On this clone itself: The antigen remains unidentified.

PCR was performed using 60 Vbeta and 13 Jbeta primers. Generated by immunoSEQ multiplex PCR, the TCRdb table keeps only in-frame clones and is missing some. This sample has about 160,000 clones; approximately 80% occur once, and the top ten carry approximately 2%. The CDR3 runs to 15 residues. Germline V gene lookup returns CDR1 SGDLS and CDR2 YYNGEE. V lost 0 bases, J lost 0 bases, and 9 bases lay in between. The chain uses TRBV9 and TRBJ1-1; no firm D call. The sample taken for sequencing was PBMCs. This receptor was obtained from a woman between 18 and 29 years old in good health and CMV-seronegative. The CDR3 DNA follows: TGTGCCAGCAGCGTAGTTTCCAGATTGAACACTGAAGCTTTCTTT. It yields the protein CASSVVSRLNTEAFF.